This T cell receptor (beta chain) was observed in a study of beta chain features in type 1 diabetes. Points from the study as a whole: Insertions were fewer and deletions more numerous at VDJ junctions in type 1 diabetes patients. A greater similarity of naive, central memory and Treg TCRB repertoires was seen among patients than among healthy donors. PCR, the amplification step, might favor shorter templates, equally in patients and controls.

Trimming cost V 1 base and J 6 bases, with 15 bases left between them. Germline V gives CDR1 MDHEN, CDR2 SYDVKM. The CDR3 loop spans 16 amino acids. Expressed TCRB transcripts were sequenced, since all the RNA that had been isolated was reverse transcribed. The data were produced by immunoSEQ multiplex PCR, yet TCRdb's version contains in-frame clones alone and is incomplete. The profile covers about 900,000 clones, with roughly 15% appearing a single time and 0.02% to 0.025% taken by the ten largest. As for this clone: Its antigen is as yet unknown.

Each population that was sorted was more than 98% pure. The origin of this receptor is a woman between 18 and 29 years old in good health. The sample consisted of naive CD4+ T cells from blood. V is TRBV28 and J is TRBJ2-2; D not certain. DNA of the CDR3: TGTGCCAGCAGTTTATCCTTGGCCACGCTACCCGGGGAGCTGTTTTTT. Residues: CASSLSLATLPGELFF.